Included here is one TCR beta chain sequence, with context. This clonotype was counted at least ten times. What this receptor recognizes is not known. No base quality values were provided; no much bigger clone lies one nucleotide off. Moderately to severely active disease, a Clinical Activity Score of at least 3, a NOSPECS grade of at least 4, and a duration under 3 months were present in ophthalmopathy patients. Patients with uncontrolled infections, other autoimmune diseases, pregnancy or lactation were excluded. Diagnoses relied on clinical symptoms, serum thyroxine and TRAb, thyroid ultrasound and orbital computed tomography. Ficoll-Paque density gradient centrifugation was used to isolate PBMCs from around 10 ml of fresh peripheral blood. Total RNA was extracted using Trizol reagent, and RNA quality was assessed on an Agilent 2100 Bioanalyzer. The data belong to a study of T cells in Graves' hyperthyroidism and ophthalmopathy (dated by TCRdb to about 2019). Broadly, across the study: Peripheral blood samples were taken at the time of initial diagnosis, prior to any treatment. In addition, the study compared T-cell repertoires in thyroid tissue and in blood from roughly six Graves' hyperthyroidism patients. The 95 to 100 discovery patients were randomly divided into training and test sets at a 7:3 ratio. TCR Vbeta CDR3 sequencing of some 140 peripheral blood samples (about 45 ophthalmopathy, approximately 80 hyperthyroidism and roughly 17 progressor patients) is reported in the paper. TCR V-J signatures able to tell the groups apart were searched for in a discovery cohort of approximately 95 patients, of whom under 45 had Graves' ophthalmopathy and about 60 had stable Graves' hyperthyroidism. Once sampling was done, hyperthyroidism patients were given methimazole at a starting dose of 30 mg daily, whereas ophthalmopathy patients were given high-dose intravenous methylprednisolone. Prospective prediction of ophthalmopathy was tested in an independent validation cohort of approximately 19 hyperthyroidism patients and approximately 17 patients who later progressed to ophthalmopathy.

What the study reported, not specific to this receptor: Sample size was not statistically predetermined, and investigators were not blinded to group allocation. During validation, the model predicted progression to ophthalmopathy a median of about 6.5 months ahead of onset, with just under 71% sensitivity and 72.22% specificity. In cross-validation, a model built on a 13 V-J signature told ophthalmopathy apart from stable hyperthyroidism with approximately 90% sensitivity and approximately 81% specificity, and in testing the same model reached 80%/75%. Most expanded thyroid clonotypes (frequency above 0.001) were also found in blood, which suggests that blood repertoires may mirror thyroid immune responses.

V and J lose 2 bases and 5 bases, and a span of 7 bases separates them. The germline V gene gives CDR1 as MNHEY and CDR2 as SVGEGT. There are 12 amino acids in the CDR3, from cysteine to phenylalanine inclusive. CDR3 DNA only is kept here, 36 bases in frame from base 1. The TCR beta CDR3 regions were amplified from the RNA transcripts. For the first round of RT-PCR on the TCR CDR3, the HTBI primer set was used together with the Qiagen OneStep RT-PCR kit. A second multiplex PCR round built the libraries, followed by size selection and purification. Libraries were sequenced paired-end with 100 bp reads on an Illumina HiSeq2000. In the original analysis: SOAPnuke was used to process the raw data, removing reads that contained adapters or uncalled bases, had a mean Phred below 15, or lacked an exact match to the constant primer or identifier. High-quality paired reads were merged with COPE v1.2.5, and unique nucleotide sequences were defined as clonotypes. MiTCR v1.1 was used to align clonotypes to the IMGT TRBV, TRBD and TRBJ reference segments. The analysis was restricted to V-J combinations with a frequency above 0.0001, which together covered 99% to 99.2% of the repertoires. A TCS score was defined as the ratio between F50 (clonal expansion) and ExV (chaos), using BLOSUM62-based TCRdist between CDR3 peptides within each V-J. Welch's t-statistics and random forest reduced roughly 530 V-J features to 13, which were used in a naive Bayes classifier (R e1071). In TCRdb, the public reads were trimmed at Q25 with fastp and aligned with MiXCR, with productive beta chains retained. Each entry merges the rows of one CDR3 protein and shows their most common DNA and genes. The V and J calls and clone size come from TCRdb's table, not from the authors' own analysis. Within this sample are hundreds of thousands of distinct CDR3 sequences, with about 24% of them counted one time only. Approximately 10% of the sample belongs to the ten largest clones.

The chain joins TRBV6-2 or TRBV6-3 to TRBJ2-7, with a tentative D gene TRBD2 over 5 matching bases. Sequences were obtained from blood. The receptor was derived from a woman in her twenties or thirties with Graves' ophthalmopathy. The DNA sequence reads TGTGCCAGCAGTTACACGGGGAACGAGCAGTACTTC. This translates into CASSYTGNEQYF.